This T cell receptor beta chain was obtained from a study of T cell responses to AZD1222 COVID-19 vaccine. Study-wide points: Two doses of AZD1222 preceded a rise in Spike-specific TCR breadth and depth. A mostly white British donor set with more females was recruited, and clonal diversity was possibly underestimated. The study sampled repertoires only after the peak T cell response. AZD1222 recipients seropositive at baseline numbered only six or seven.

TCRdb keeps only in-frame clones here, not all; method: immunoSEQ multiplex PCR. The repertoire consists of approximately 30,000 clones, with 75% to 90% occurring once and the leading ten covering 6.8%. As regards this clone: Its antigen is as yet unknown.

The V end lost 3 bases, the J end lost 8 bases, and 7 bases lay between the germline ends. The CDR3 length is 11 residues. This chain joins TRBV12-3 or TRBV12-4 and TRBJ1-1, with no clear D. The sample in question was peripheral blood, obtained on day 0 of AZD1222 vaccination. This TCR was sampled from an adult in good health. CDR3 loop: CASSFGPEAFF. In DNA form, the CDR3 reads TGTGCCAGCAGTTTCGGGCCCGAAGCTTTCTTT.